The 24 T cell receptor beta chains presented below share a single source sample, sequenced in a study of T-cell reconstitution after alpha-beta-depleted transplantation in children. The TCRbeta library was prepared with unique molecular identifiers. TCRdb called the PCR reads again in MiXCR, with one record for every CDR3 protein. The sample lists 250,000 to 400,000 distinct CDR3 sequences; approximately 23% were seen once. The sequenced sample was PBMCs, mostly from graft donor cells, obtained 180 days after TCRalphabeta/CD19-depleted stem cell transplant. Receptor source: a male patient younger than 18 who had a stem cell transplant for acute lymphoblastic leukemia, so the T cells may come from the graft donor.

CDR3 loop: CASSFSMGGSNQPQHF. CDR3 sequence (DNA): TGTGCCAGCAGTTTTAGTATGGGCGGTAGCAATCAGCCCCAGCATTTT. The chain couples TRBV12-3 or TRBV12-4 to TRBJ1-5; D call uncertain. The CDR3 is 16 residues long. V gave up 3 bases and J gave up 0 bases, with 12 bases separating them.

V is TRBV12-3 or TRBV12-4 and J is TRBJ2-7, with D possibly called TRBD1 or TRBD2 (6 bases each). The CDR3 consists of 15 residues. Trimming took 4 bases from V and 7 from J, leaving 20 bases between them. CDR3 residues: CASSWGVPLGGEQYF. Here the CDR3 DNA reads TGTGCCAGCAGTTGGGGGGTGCCTTTAGGGGGTGAGCAGTACTTC.

The genes are TRBV12-3 or TRBV12-4 and TRBJ2-3, with TRBD2 identical over 16 bases. This CDR3 has 16 residues. Losses at the gene ends were 6 bases for V and 5 bases for J; bases not matched to a gene: 5. CDR3: CASSGTSGREIDTQYF. The CDR3, as DNA: TGTGCCAGCAGCGGGACTAGCGGGAGGGAGATAGATACGCAGTATTTT.

This clonotype was found a few times. This chain connects TRBV12-3 or TRBV12-4 to TRBJ2-3; 10 nucleotides align to TRBD1. The CDR3 length is 16 residues. Germline trimming cut 2 bases from V and 2 bases from J; bases unmatched to any gene: 4. The CDR3 here is CASSLRTGGVTDTQYF. In DNA, the CDR3 is TGTGCCAGCAGTTTAAGGACAGGGGGGGTCACAGATACGCAGTATTTT.

The chain couples TRBV20-1 to TRBJ1-5, with 10 nucleotides matching TRBD1. This CDR3 has 14 amino acids. The V and J ends lost 6 bases and 1 base, in that order; junction bases with no gene match: 3. Looked up from germline, CDR1 is DFQATT and CDR2 is SNEGSKA (reference sequence). The DNA of the CDR3 is TGCAGTGCAGGGACAGGGGTGAGCAATCAGCCCCAGCATTTT. Protein: CSAGTGVSNQPQHF.

V is TRBV11-2 and J is TRBJ2-6; 10 bases agree with TRBD1. CDR1 and CDR2 (germline): SGHAT, FQNNGV. The CDR3 has 19 residues. The ends lost 5 bases at V and 0 bases at J; junction bases unmatched: 10. The CDR3 DNA sequence: TGTGCCAGCAGCGTTCTTCGCGGGACAGGGGCCTCTGGGGCCAACGTCCTGACTTTC. It is translated as CASSVLRGTGASGANVLTF. The full variable domain, in which reference TRBV11-2 and TRBJ2-6 provide the parts outside the CDR3, is EAGVAQSPRYKIIEKRQSVAFWCNPISGHATLYWYQQILGQGPKLLIQFQNNGVVDDSQLPKDRFSAERLKGVDSTLKIQPAKLEDSAVYLCASSVLRGTGASGANVLTFGAGSRLTVL.

This clonotype has just one count. This chain uses TRBV12-3 or TRBV12-4 with TRBJ2-1, with 10 positions matching TRBD2. J lost 4 bases, V lost 8 bases, and 11 bases had no gene match. The CDR3 runs to 16 residues. As DNA, the CDR3 is TGTGCCAGCGGATCCCCGGGACTAGCGTATTACAATGAGCAGTTCTTC. This gives the protein CASGSPGLAYYNEQFF.

This clonotype was found a few times. The rearrangement uses TRBV6-5 and TRBJ2-7; 10 bases agree with TRBD1. Germline-derived CDR1 and CDR2 are MNHEY and SVGAGI. This CDR3 has 15 amino acids. Trimming cost V 4 bases and J 2 bases; bases outside gene matches: 5. CDR3 in DNA: TGTGCCAGCAGTTGGGGACAGGGGACCACCTACGAGCAGTACTTC. Encoded protein: CASSWGQGTTYEQYF.

The chain combines TRBV25-1 with TRBJ2-6; D is possibly TRBD1 (5 bases). Trimming removed 5 bases at V and 4 bases at J, with 9 bases between. This CDR3 is built from 14 residues. Germline assignment: CDR1 MGHDK and CDR2 SYGVNS. The CDR3 bases are TGTGCCAGCAGTACAGGTTGGGGGGCCAACGTCCTGACTTTC. It encodes CASSTGWGANVLTF.

This clonotype was seen more than once but under ten times. The J gene is TRBJ1-1, the V gene TRBV4-1; no reliable D call. This CDR3 has 15 residues. Germline CDR1 MGHRA, CDR2 YSYEKL. Trimming left V 1 base short and J 1 base short, with 10 bases between. DNA for the CDR3: TGCGCCAGCAGCCAAGTCTTTACGAGGAACACTGAAGCTTTCTTT. Translated, it gives CASSQVFTRNTEAFF.

This clonotype has at least ten counts. V and J are TRBV5-1 and TRBJ2-7, with TRBD2 identical over 7 bases. Germline trimming cut 0 bases from V and 2 bases from J; bases unmatched to any gene: 5. The CDR3 runs 15 residues. Germline CDR1 reads SGHRS; CDR2 reads YFSETQ. The CDR3 DNA reads TGCGCCAGCAGCTTGGTCGGGACTATCGCCTACGAGCAGTACTTC. It is translated as CASSLVGTIAYEQYF.

This clonotype has only a few counts. This chain joins TRBV10-3 and TRBJ2-5; no clear D gene. CDR1 is ENHRY and CDR2 is SYGVKD in the germline V gene. This CDR3 has 13 amino acids. The ends were cut back, 4 bases at V and 1 base at J, with 7 bases in the middle. The CDR3 protein is CAISGAVQETQYF. The DNA of the CDR3 is TGTGCCATCAGTGGGGCAGTCCAAGAGACCCAGTACTTC.

This clonotype was found a few times. V gene TRBV7-9 combines with J gene TRBJ2-1, with D perhaps TRBD1 or TRBD2 (6 bases each). The CDR3 covers 16 residues. V was clipped by 4 bases and J by 7 bases, with 20 bases between them. The germline V gene has CDR1 SEHNR and CDR2 FQNEAQ (reference sequence). The CDR3 reads CASSYPIGPGANEQFF. CDR3 bases: TGTGCCAGCAGCTACCCTATTGGACCGGGGGCGAATGAGCAGTTCTTC.

The V call is TRBV11-2, the J call TRBJ2-1; D is perhaps TRBD2 (5 bases). The germline V gene has CDR1 SGHAT and CDR2 FQNNGV. Trimming left V 0 bases short and J 0 bases short, with 12 bases between. This CDR3 spans 17 amino acids. The DNA for the CDR3 is TGTGCCAGCAGCTTAGACCCCGAGGGAGCCTCCTACAATGAGCAGTTCTTC. This translates into CASSLDPEGASYNEQFF.

This chain connects TRBV6-5 to TRBJ1-6; D is ambiguous. CDR3 length: 17 amino acids. Trimming stripped 0 bases from V and 0 bases from J, with 9 bases between. The V gene's germline CDR1 is MNHEY and CDR2 SVGAGI. CDR3 sequence reads: CASSYSTRSSYNSPLHF. DNA of the CDR3: TGTGCCAGCAGTTACTCGACGCGCAGCTCCTATAATTCACCCCTCCACTTT.

This clonotype was observed a handful of times. V gene TRBV5-5 combines with J gene TRBJ2-1; possibly TRBD2 for D (5 bases). This CDR3 spans 15 amino acids. Trimming pared 4 bases from V and 9 bases from J, leaving 20 bases between. Germline values: CDR1 SGHKS, CDR2 YYEKEE (reference sequence). CDR3 protein: CASSPDRGRIGEQFF. Written as DNA, the CDR3 is TGTGCCAGCAGCCCCGATCGGGGTCGTATCGGTGAGCAGTTCTTC.

There are a few counts of this clonotype. The rearrangement joins TRBV4-1 to TRBJ2-7; TRBD2 might be the D (6 bases). The CDR3 consists of 15 residues. The germline CDR1 and CDR2 sequences are MGHRA and YSYEKL. The V end lost 1 base, the J end lost 2 bases, and 12 bases lay between the germline ends. The CDR3 DNA reads as TGCGCCAGCAGCCAAGTTCCCCCGGGGGCCTACGAGCAGTACTTC. This sequence encodes CASSQVPPGAYEQYF.

The V gene is TRBV9, the J gene TRBJ2-3; a weak D match, TRBD2 (6 bases). The length of the CDR3 is 13 residues. Trimming took off 0 bases at V and 6 bases at J, with 8 bases between the two ends. The germline gives CDR1 SGDLS, CDR2 YYNGEE. CDR3: CASSVDGRDTQYF. CDR3 in DNA: TGTGCCAGCAGCGTAGATGGGAGGGATACGCAGTATTTT.

This clonotype showed up many times. This chain links TRBV5-1 with TRBJ2-1; TRBD1 aligns across 8 bases. V dropped 3 bases and J dropped 6; count of bases not matched to a gene: 8. The V gene's germline CDR1 is SGHRS and CDR2 YFSETQ. This CDR3 contains 15 residues. This CDR3 reads CASSSDRVRFNEQFF. Written as DNA, the CDR3 is TGCGCCAGCAGCTCGGACAGGGTTCGGTTCAATGAGCAGTTCTTC.

V gene TRBV7-2 combines with J gene TRBJ2-7; 10 nucleotides match TRBD2. Looked up from germline, CDR1 is SGHTA and CDR2 is FQGNSA. The V segment lost 0 bases and the J segment 4 bases; nucleotides outside the gene matches: 6. There are 16 residues in the CDR3. The CDR3 protein is CASSLAASGRIYEQYF. Here the CDR3 DNA reads TGTGCCAGCAGCTTAGCGGCTAGCGGGAGAATATACGAGCAGTACTTC.

In its sample, this clonotype was seen a few times. The rearrangement joins TRBV29-1 to TRBJ1-6; TRBD1 matches 8 bases. J was trimmed by 9 bases and V by 6 bases; bases with no gene match: 13. Germline V gene sequence: CDR1 SQVTM, CDR2 ANQGSEA. The CDR3 is made up of 15 amino acids. CDR3 protein: CSVYLTGGLGSPLHF. The CDR3, as DNA: TGCAGCGTCTACCTTACAGGGGGGTTAGGTTCACCCCTCCACTTT.

This rearrangement joins TRBV4-1 to TRBJ1-4; no reliable D call. This CDR3 is 16 amino acids long. The germline V gene encodes CDR1 MGHRA and CDR2 YSYEKL. The V and J ends lost 3 bases and 1 base respectively, with 12 bases between them. The DNA for the CDR3 is TGCGCCAGCAGCCACCCCGGACGGGAAACTAATGAAAAACTGTTTTTT. Amino acids: CASSHPGRETNEKLFF.

This clonotype appeared a few times. The rearrangement uses TRBV7-9 and TRBJ1-1, with D possibly TRBD1 on 5 matching bases. The CDR3 has 15 residues. V was clipped by 3 bases and J by 4 bases, with 15 bases between them. Germline CDR1 and CDR2: SEHNR and FQNEAQ (reference sequence). The CDR3 DNA is TGTGCCAGCAGCTTTCAGGGAAGGTTGGGCACTGAAGCTTTCTTT. It codes for CASSFQGRLGTEAFF.

This rearrangement joins TRBV11-2 to TRBJ1-3; TRBD1 might be the D (6 bases). This CDR3 spans 15 amino acids. Germline lookup yields CDR1 SGHAT and CDR2 FQNNGV. V lost 4 bases, J lost 4 bases, and 14 bases lay in between. This CDR3 reads CASSYSIGQGNTIYF. CDR3 nucleotides: TGTGCCAGCAGCTACTCGATCGGACAGGGAAACACCATATATTTT.